One and the same sample provided the 30 T cell receptor beta chains below, sequenced in a study of T cells after yellow fever vaccination. One entry per CDR3 protein, called by TCRdb with MiXCR from the 5' RACE reads. The table has fewer than 85,000 distinct CDR3 sequences, around 7.3% seen once; the top ten hold roughly two fifths. Sample: CD8+ T cells sorted from PBMCs, taken on the day of the yellow fever booster vaccination. Receptor source: a man aged 30 to 45 who received the YFV17D yellow fever vaccine.

This clonotype has more than one count but fewer than ten. J is TRBJ1-2 and V is TRBV12-3 or TRBV12-4; TRBD1 matches at 7 bases. The CDR3 is 11 amino acids. Trimming cost V 5 bases and J 8 bases; bases outside gene matches: 2. In DNA form, the CDR3 reads TGTGCCAGCAGTCACAGGGGCGGCTACACCTTC. It encodes CASSHRGGYTF.

As to this clonotype: A junction end diverges from the germline sequence, so it may reflect a read error. The CDR3 region is CASSFLAGGGNAQFF. In nucleotides, the CDR3 is TGTGCCAGCAGTTTCTTGGCGGGGGGGGGTAATGCGCAGTTCTTC. V and J are TRBV6-5 and TRBJ2-1; 9 bases align to TRBD2. Germline V gene lookup returns CDR1 MNHEY and CDR2 SVGAGI. The CDR3 sequence is 15 residues long.

This clonotype occurred a few times. The chain links TRBV7-2 to TRBJ1-1, with 11 bases lining up with TRBD1. This CDR3 is 16 amino acids long. Germline values: CDR1 SGHTA, CDR2 FQGNSA. V shed 2 bases, J shed 4 bases, and the junction held 6 bases outside the gene matches. The CDR3 spells CASSLRTGGLGTEAFF. DNA of the CDR3: TGTGCCAGCAGCTTAAGGACAGGGGGCTTGGGCACTGAAGCTTTCTTT.

This clonotype was recorded a few times. The gene calls are TRBV20-1 and TRBJ2-7, with 9 bases fitting TRBD1. V lost 4 bases to trimming and J lost 3 bases; unmatched junction nucleotides: 10. The CDR3 is 15 amino acids. Per germline, CDR1 DFQATT and CDR2 SNEGSKA (reference sequence). CDR3 bases: TGCAGTGCTATATCCGTGAAGGGACAGGGCTACGAGCAGTACTTC. The encoded protein is CSAISVKGQGYEQYF.

This clonotype was observed a few times. V gene TRBV5-6 combines with J gene TRBJ2-7, with D possibly called TRBD1 or TRBD2 (5 bases each). Germline CDR1 reads SGHDT; CDR2 reads YYEEEE. V lost 2 bases and J lost 4, with 10 bases in between. The CDR3 runs to 13 residues. The CDR3: CASSFGTIYEQYF. The CDR3 DNA reads TGTGCCAGCAGCTTCGGGACGATTTACGAGCAGTACTTC.

The table lists this clonotype with many counts. The chain couples TRBV27 to TRBJ2-1; no reliable D call. Deletions cut 5 bases from V and 10 bases from J, with 12 bases between. The V gene's germline CDR1 is MNHEY and CDR2 SMNVEV (reference sequence). This CDR3 has 12 residues. CDR3 in amino acids: CASSPPYGEQFF. The CDR3 DNA is TGTGCCAGCAGTCCCCCCTACGGGGAGCAGTTCTTC.

This clonotype appeared a few times. The CDR3 bases are TGCGCCAGCAGCTGGGGACTAGCGGGGCAAGAGACCCAGTACTTC. Amino acid sequence: CASSWGLAGQETQYF. The chain has TRBV5-1 and TRBJ2-5, with 13 positions matching TRBD2. Germline V lookup: CDR1 SGHRS, CDR2 YFSETQ. After removal of 3 bases from V and 2 bases from J, the junction contained 1 base not matched to a gene. The CDR3 consists of 15 residues.

There are a few counts of this clonotype. The chain couples TRBV28 to TRBJ1-2, with 11 bases matching TRBD1. The CDR3 has 15 amino acids. CDR1 is MDHEN and CDR2 is SYDVKM in the germline V gene. The V gene end was trimmed by 1 base and the J gene end by 7 bases; junction bases not matched to a gene: 5. In nucleotides, the CDR3 is TGTGCCAGCAGTTTATTCCGGACAGGGGGCGTTGGCTACACCTTC. It specifies CASSLFRTGGVGYTF.

The chain employs TRBV29-1 and TRBJ2-1; TRBD2 matches 9 bases. This CDR3 has 16 residues. J was trimmed by 2 bases and V by 2 bases; bases with no gene match: 7. Germline assignment: CDR1 SQVTM and CDR2 ANQGSEA. CDR3: CSVETVLAGTYNEQFF. In nucleotides, the CDR3 is TGCAGCGTTGAAACGGTCCTAGCGGGAACCTACAATGAGCAGTTCTTC.

This clonotype appeared a few times. Germline is not matched at one junction end, which may reflect a read error. The genes are TRBV30 and TRBJ2-1; the match to TRBD2 covers 11 bases. The CDR3 extends over 14 amino acids. Per germline, CDR1 GTSNPN and CDR2 SVGIG (reference sequence). CDR3 DNA: TGTGCCGAGGATAGCGGGAGGGCCTATAATGAGCAGTTCTTC. Translation: CAEDSGRAYNEQFF.

This clonotype was picked up a small number of times. The chain employs TRBV18 and TRBJ2-3; D uncertain. Germline values: CDR1 KGHSH, CDR2 LQKENI. Trimming took off 5 bases at V and 0 bases at J, with 6 bases between the two ends. The CDR3 is 13 amino acids. CDR3 coding DNA: TGTGCCAGCTCAAGGGTCAGCACAGATACGCAGTATTTT. Protein product: CASSRVSTDTQYF.

This chain joins TRBV5-6 and TRBJ2-1; D call uncertain. Germline V lookup: CDR1 SGHDT, CDR2 YYEEEE. This CDR3 spans 13 amino acids. Trimming took off 4 bases at V and 8 bases at J, with 13 bases between the two ends. In DNA form, the CDR3 reads TGTGCCAGCAGCCAGGACCTCACGGATGAGCAGTTCTTC. This encodes CASSQDLTDEQFF. Filled out from reference TRBV5-6 and TRBJ2-1, the complete variable domain reads DAGVTQSPTHLIKTRGQQVTLRCSPKSGHDTVSWYQQALGQGPQFIFQYYEEEERQRGNFPDRFSGHQFPNYSSELNVNALLLGDSALYLCASSQDLTDEQFFGPGTRLTVL.

This chain joins TRBV6-5 and TRBJ2-3; D unclear. The CDR3 has 11 amino acids. Germline V gives CDR1 MNHEY, CDR2 SVGAGI. V lost 9 bases and J lost 6, with 10 bases in between. The CDR3 here is CASLFADTQYF. CDR3 DNA: TGTGCCAGTCTGTTTGCTGATACGCAGTATTTT.

The V and J genes are TRBV4-3 and TRBJ2-2; D is possibly TRBD2 (5 bases). The CDR3 has 17 residues. V lost 5 bases and J 0 bases, leaving 16 bases between the germline ends. CDR1 is LGHNA, CDR2 YSLEER, per germline. CDR3 in DNA: TGCGCCAGCAGCAACCGGGCCCTCGGGACGAACACCGGGGAGCTGTTTTTT. Translation: CASSNRALGTNTGELFF.

This clonotype appeared a few times. The V gene is TRBV6-5, the J gene TRBJ2-2, with D unresolved. Germline CDR1 and CDR2: MNHEY and SVGAGI. V lost 8 bases, J lost 7 bases, and 8 bases lay in between. The length of the CDR3 is 11 residues. CDR3 nucleotide sequence: TGTGCCAGCTCTCAGGTCGGGGAGCTGTTTTTT. Translated: CASSQVGELFF.

This clonotype was observed a handful of times. CDR3 bases: TGTGCCACCAGCAGGCTCGCCGGGGGCGTCACTGAAGCTTTCTTT. It codes for CATSRLAGGVTEAFF. The V gene is TRBV15, the J gene TRBJ1-1; possible D gene TRBD1, 6 bases. Germline CDR1 reads LNHNV; CDR2 reads YYDKDF (reference sequence). The CDR3 loop spans 15 amino acids. The ends were cut back, 3 bases at V and 4 bases at J, with 15 bases in the middle.

The table lists this clonotype with a few counts. The chain joins TRBV10-1 to TRBJ2-1; TRBD2 might be the D (6 bases). The V end lost 1 base, the J end lost 5 bases, and 12 bases lay between the germline ends. CDR1 is WNHNN, CDR2 SYGVQD, per germline (reference sequence). The CDR3 consists of 15 residues. The CDR3 sequence: CASSELPRGNNEQFF. The CDR3 nucleotides are TGCGCCAGCAGTGAGTTGCCCCGGGGGAACAATGAGCAGTTCTTC.

This clonotype appeared a few times. The chain joins TRBV20-1 to TRBJ2-2, with 12 nucleotides matching TRBD2. There are 18 residues in the CDR3. V lost 3 bases and J lost 5; bases outside the gene matches: 13. CDR1 and CDR2 (germline): DFQATT, SNEGSKA (reference sequence). This CDR3 is CSASGLAGTARRTGELFF. Written as DNA, the CDR3 is TGCAGTGCTAGTGGACTAGCGGGAACGGCCAGACGAACCGGGGAGCTGTTTTTT.

The rearrangement joins TRBV27 to TRBJ2-1; D not resolved. The CDR3 sequence is 13 residues long. The V and J ends lost 8 bases and 7 bases respectively, with 15 bases between them. Per germline, CDR1 MNHEY and CDR2 SMNVEV (reference sequence). The CDR3: CASSFNSLNEQFF. In nucleotides, the CDR3 is TGTGCCAGCTCTTTCAACAGCCTTAATGAGCAGTTCTTC.

This clonotype was found a few times. The V call is TRBV20-1, the J call TRBJ2-2; 9 nucleotides line up with TRBD2. The CDR3 spans 14 residues. V lost 4 bases and J lost 0; bases outside the gene matches: 0. The germline gives CDR1 DFQATT, CDR2 SNEGSKA (reference sequence). CDR3 sequence reads: CSATSGTNTGELFF. The CDR3 bases are TGCAGTGCTACTAGCGGGACGAACACCGGGGAGCTGTTTTTT.

This clonotype has at least ten counts. The chain links TRBV5-6 to TRBJ1-2; 7 bases are a match to TRBD1. Germline V gene sequence: CDR1 SGHDT, CDR2 YYEEEE. This CDR3 spans 14 amino acids. Trimming removed 4 bases from V and 4 bases from J; junction bases left unmatched: 7. This CDR3 is CASSLGTDPYGYTF. Written as DNA, the CDR3 is TGTGCCAGCAGCCTGGGGACAGACCCCTATGGCTACACCTTC.

V gene TRBV19 combines with J gene TRBJ2-1, with TRBD2 matching over 9 bases. This CDR3 spans 16 amino acids. The germline V gene encodes CDR1 LNHDA and CDR2 SQIVND (reference sequence). The V and J ends lost 5 bases and 6 bases, in that order; junction bases with no gene match: 11. CDR3 coding DNA: TGTGCCAGTAGTCCGATACTAGCGGGTGCCGGCAATGAGCAGTTCTTC. Protein sequence: CASSPILAGAGNEQFF.

This clonotype has just a few counts. This chain uses TRBV27 with TRBJ2-2; D possibly corresponds to TRBD2 (6 bases). Germline values: CDR1 MNHEY, CDR2 SMNVEV (reference sequence). This CDR3 contains 16 residues. V lost 5 bases and J 4 bases, leaving 17 bases between the germline ends. The CDR3 DNA follows: TGTGCCAGCAGTACCGGGGGAGGAGTCTCCACCGGGGAGCTGTTTTTT. Protein product: CASSTGGGVSTGELFF.

This clonotype has ten or more counts. V and J are TRBV7-3 and TRBJ2-1; D may correspond to TRBD1 or TRBD2 (5 bases each). The CDR3 runs 14 residues. CDR1 and CDR2 from the germline V gene are SGHTA and FQGTGA. V was trimmed by 4 bases and J by 8 bases, leaving 15 bases between them. The CDR3 is CASSSLPGSDEQFF. The CDR3, as DNA: TGTGCCAGCAGCTCGTTACCAGGGAGCGATGAGCAGTTCTTC.

This clonotype was found a few times. The chain combines TRBV14 with TRBJ2-2; D is possibly TRBD2 (5 bases). Per the germline V gene, CDR1 is SGHDN and CDR2 is FVKESK. The CDR3 spans 18 residues. V was trimmed by 4 bases and J by 0 bases, leaving 18 bases between them. The CDR3 coding sequence is TGTGCCAGCAGCCTAGACGGGGTTAACTTTGCGAACACCGGGGAGCTGTTTTTT. Its translation: CASSLDGVNFANTGELFF.

This clonotype has at least ten counts. This chain links TRBV11-2 with TRBJ2-1; TRBD2 matches 7 bases. The germline CDR1 and CDR2 sequences are SGHAT and FQNNGV. Losses at the gene ends were 0 bases for V and 4 bases for J; bases not matched to a gene: 6. This CDR3 has 16 amino acids. As DNA, the CDR3 is TGTGCCAGCAGCTTAGATTTTCTCGGGAGGTACAATGAGCAGTTCTTC. Amino acids: CASSLDFLGRYNEQFF.

This clonotype has at least ten counts. This rearrangement joins TRBV15 to TRBJ2-3; D is ambiguous. With 1 base removed from V and 2 bases from J, the gap between germline ends came to 7 bases. The CDR3 loop spans 14 amino acids. From germline, CDR1 is LNHNV and CDR2 YYDKDF (reference sequence). CDR3 region: CATSRVDATDTQYF. The CDR3 DNA follows: TGTGCCACCAGCAGAGTGGACGCCACAGATACGCAGTATTTT.

A few counts support this clonotype. The chain links TRBV30 to TRBJ2-3; D might be TRBD2 (5 bases). Trimming took 2 bases from V and 4 from J, leaving 13 bases between them. The CDR3 sequence is 14 residues long. Germline lookup yields CDR1 GTSNPN and CDR2 SVGIG (reference sequence). The CDR3 nucleotides are TGTGCCTGGAGTATCACGGCGGGCGCAGATACGCAGTATTTT. Amino acid sequence: CAWSITAGADTQYF.

This clonotype was seen at least ten times. The V gene is TRBV3-1, the J gene TRBJ1-2, with 7 nucleotides matching TRBD1. The germline V gene encodes CDR1 LGHDT and CDR2 YNNKEL (reference sequence). Germline trimming cut 4 bases from V and 4 bases from J; bases unmatched to any gene: 12. This CDR3 comprises 16 residues. CDR3 in amino acids: CASSRDRVPGGYGYTF. CDR3 bases: TGTGCCAGCAGCCGAGACAGGGTCCCCGGGGGCTATGGCTACACCTTC.

This clonotype occurred a few times. This chain links TRBV5-1 with TRBJ2-5, with a tentative D call TRBD2 (5 bases). From germline, CDR1 is SGHRS and CDR2 YFSETQ. Between the trimmed V and J ends, which lost 5 bases and 2 bases, there was a span of 13 bases. The length of the CDR3 is 14 residues. CDR3 sequence reads: CASRPTGIQETQYF. CDR3 DNA sequence: TGCGCCAGCAGGCCTACCGGGATACAAGAGACCCAGTACTTC.